This T cell receptor (beta chain) emerged from a study of blood T cell repertoires in COVID-19. About the research overall: Samples came from the United States, Italy and Spain, spanning acute and convalescent COVID-19. Sources were T cells, B-cell-depleted T cells, or PBMCs; the material itself was cDNA or gDNA.

Study processing details: Counts of nucleated cells, estimated from reference gene primer amplification, were obtained. Generated by immunoSEQ multiplex PCR, the TCRdb table keeps only in-frame clones and is missing some. Clone size and V and J calls were adopted from that table, with D and trimming inferred from the DNA. Among roughly 50,000 clones listed, 86% were seen once. CDR1 and CDR2 from the germline V gene are SGHKS and YYEKEE (reference sequence). The CDR3 has 15 residues. Trimming took 1 base from V and 0 from J, leaving 5 bases between them. The clonotype comes from a man aged 70 or older with active COVID-19. This chain joins TRBV5-5 and TRBJ2-6; D is ambiguous. Material for sequencing was peripheral blood. The CDR3 bases are TGTGCCAGCAGCTTGCAGTCCTCTGGGGCCAACGTCCTGACTTTC. Its protein is CASSLQSSGANVLTF.